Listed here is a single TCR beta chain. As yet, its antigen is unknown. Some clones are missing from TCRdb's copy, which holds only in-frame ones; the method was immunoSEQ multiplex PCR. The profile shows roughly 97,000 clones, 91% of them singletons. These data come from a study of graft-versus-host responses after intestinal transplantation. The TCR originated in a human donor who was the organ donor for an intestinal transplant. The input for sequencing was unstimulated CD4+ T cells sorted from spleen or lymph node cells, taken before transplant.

CDR3 sequence: CSGSSGGTEAFF. The DNA for the CDR3 is TGCAGTGGTTCCTCAGGGGGGACTGAAGCTTTCTTT. This chain links TRBV29-1 with TRBJ1-1; TRBD1 matches 7 bases. The germline V gene has CDR1 SQVTM and CDR2 ANQGSEA. The CDR3 is 12 amino acids.